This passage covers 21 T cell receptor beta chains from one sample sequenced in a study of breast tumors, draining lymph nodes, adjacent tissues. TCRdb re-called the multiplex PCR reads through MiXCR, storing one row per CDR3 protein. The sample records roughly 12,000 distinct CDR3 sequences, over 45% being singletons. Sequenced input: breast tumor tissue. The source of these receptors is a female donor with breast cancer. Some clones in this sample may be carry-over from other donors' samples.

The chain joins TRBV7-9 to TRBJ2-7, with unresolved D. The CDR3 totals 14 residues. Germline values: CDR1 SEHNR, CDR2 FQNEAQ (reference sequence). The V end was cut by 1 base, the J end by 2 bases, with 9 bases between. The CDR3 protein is CASSLGVSPYEQYF. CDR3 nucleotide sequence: TGTGCCAGCAGCTTAGGGGTTAGCCCCTACGAGCAGTACTTC.

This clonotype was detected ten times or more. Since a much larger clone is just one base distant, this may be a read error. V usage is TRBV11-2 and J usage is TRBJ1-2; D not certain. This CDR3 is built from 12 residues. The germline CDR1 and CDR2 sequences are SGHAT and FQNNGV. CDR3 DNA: TGTGCCAGCAACTTAGAATTCTATGGCTACACCTTC. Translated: CASNLEFYGYTF.

This CDR3 is CASSLSGSSYEQYF. DNA of the CDR3: TGTGCCAGCAGCTTAAGCGGGAGCTCCTACGAGCAGTACTTC. The chain joins TRBV7-3 to TRBJ2-7, with TRBD2 matching over 7 bases. The CDR3 loop spans 14 amino acids. The junction had 0 bases not matched to a gene; V was cut back by 1 base and J by 0 bases. Germline V gives CDR1 SGHTA, CDR2 FQGTGA.

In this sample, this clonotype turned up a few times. The CDR3 nucleotides read TGCAGCGTGGATACCCGGGACAGAGGACATGGCTACACCTTC. The encoded protein is CSVDTRDRGHGYTF. The chain couples TRBV29-1 to TRBJ1-2; 7 bases agree with TRBD1. CDR3 length: 14 residues. The V gene end was trimmed by 6 bases and the J gene end by 6 bases; junction bases not matched to a gene: 13. CDR1 is SQVTM and CDR2 is ANQGSEA in the germline V gene.

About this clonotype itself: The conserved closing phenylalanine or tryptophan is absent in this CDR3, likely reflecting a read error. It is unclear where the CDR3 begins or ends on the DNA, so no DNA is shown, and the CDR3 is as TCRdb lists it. The CDR3 spells CASRELANYGETL. The gene calls are TRBV10-2 and TRBJ1-2. CDR1 is WSHSY, CDR2 SAAADI, per germline. The CDR3 has 13 residues if both end residues are counted.

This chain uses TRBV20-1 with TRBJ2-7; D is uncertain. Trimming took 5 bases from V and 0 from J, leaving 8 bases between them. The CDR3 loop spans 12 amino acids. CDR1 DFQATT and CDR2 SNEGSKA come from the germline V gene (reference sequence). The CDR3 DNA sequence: TGCAGTGCTGCCCGTAGCTCCTACGAGCAGTACTTC. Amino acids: CSAARSSYEQYF.

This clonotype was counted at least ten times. The CDR3 DNA is TGTGCCAGCAGCTTAAGCGGTGGATCGGCTGGTACAGATACGCAGTATTTT. The encoded protein is CASSLSGGSAGTDTQYF. The chain couples TRBV7-3 to TRBJ2-3; no reliable D call. Per germline, CDR1 SGHTA and CDR2 FQGTGA. V lost 1 base to trimming and J lost 3 bases, with 17 bases between them. The CDR3 extends over 17 amino acids.

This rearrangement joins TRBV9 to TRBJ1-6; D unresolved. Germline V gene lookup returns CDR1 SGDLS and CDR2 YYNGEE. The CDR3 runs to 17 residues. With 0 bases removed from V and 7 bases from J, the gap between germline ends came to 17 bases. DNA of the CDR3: TGTGCCAGCAGCGTAGAGGGAGGACCCGACCCAAATTCACCCCTCCACTTT. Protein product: CASSVEGGPDPNSPLHF.

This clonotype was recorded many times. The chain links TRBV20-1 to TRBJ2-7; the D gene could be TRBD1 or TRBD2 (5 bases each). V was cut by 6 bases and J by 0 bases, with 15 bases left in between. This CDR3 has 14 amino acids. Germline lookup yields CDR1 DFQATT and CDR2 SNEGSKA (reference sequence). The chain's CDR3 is CSASRGQSSYEQYF. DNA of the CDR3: TGCAGTGCCAGCCGGGGCCAAAGCTCCTACGAGCAGTACTTC.

The CDR3 region is CASSLDRTNEKLFF. In DNA form, the CDR3 reads TGTGCCAGCAGCTTAGACAGGACTAATGAAAAACTGTTTTTT. The chain couples TRBV7-6 to TRBJ1-4; D may be TRBD1 (5 bases). The germline V gene encodes CDR1 SGHVS and CDR2 FNYEAQ. V shed 1 base and J shed 2 bases, with 5 bases lying between them. This CDR3 region has 14 residues.

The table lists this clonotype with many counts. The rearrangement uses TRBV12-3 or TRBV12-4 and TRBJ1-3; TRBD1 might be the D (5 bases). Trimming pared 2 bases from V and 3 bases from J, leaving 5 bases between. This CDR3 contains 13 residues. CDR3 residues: CASSLQGGNTIYF. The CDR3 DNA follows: TGTGCCAGCAGTTTACAGGGTGGAAACACCATATATTTT.

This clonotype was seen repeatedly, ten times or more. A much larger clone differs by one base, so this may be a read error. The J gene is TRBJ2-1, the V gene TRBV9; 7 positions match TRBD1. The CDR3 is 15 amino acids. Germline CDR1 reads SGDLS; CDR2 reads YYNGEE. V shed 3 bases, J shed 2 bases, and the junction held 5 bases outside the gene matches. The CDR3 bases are TGTGCCAGCAGCGCCCGACAGGGACCCTACAATGAGCAGTTCTTC. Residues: CASSARQGPYNEQFF.

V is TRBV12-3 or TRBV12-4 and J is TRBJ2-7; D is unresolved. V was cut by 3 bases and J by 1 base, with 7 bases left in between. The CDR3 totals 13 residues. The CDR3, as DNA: TGTGCCAGCAGTTTTCAGCGTTCCTACGAGCAGTACTTC. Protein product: CASSFQRSYEQYF.

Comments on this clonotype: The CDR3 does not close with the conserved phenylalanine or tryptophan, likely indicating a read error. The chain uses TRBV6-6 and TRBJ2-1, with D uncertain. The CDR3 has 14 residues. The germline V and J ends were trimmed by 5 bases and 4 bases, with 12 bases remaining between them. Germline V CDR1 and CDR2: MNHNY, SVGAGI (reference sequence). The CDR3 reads CASSAGSIYNEQFL. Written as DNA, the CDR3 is TGTGCCAGCAGTGCTGGTTCAATTTACAATGAGCAGTTCCTC.

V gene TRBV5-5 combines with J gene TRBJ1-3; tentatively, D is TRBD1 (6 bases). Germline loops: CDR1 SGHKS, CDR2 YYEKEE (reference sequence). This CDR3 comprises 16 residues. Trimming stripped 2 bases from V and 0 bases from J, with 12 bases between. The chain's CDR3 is CASSFNDRTSGNTIYF. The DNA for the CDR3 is TGTGCCAGCAGCTTTAACGACAGGACCTCTGGAAACACCATATATTTT. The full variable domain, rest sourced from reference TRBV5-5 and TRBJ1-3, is DAGVTQSPTHLIKTRGQQVTLRCSPISGHKSVSWYQQVLGQGPQFIFQYYEKEERGRGNFPDRFSARQFPNYSSELNVNALLLGDSALYLCASSFNDRTSGNTIYFGEGSWLTVV.

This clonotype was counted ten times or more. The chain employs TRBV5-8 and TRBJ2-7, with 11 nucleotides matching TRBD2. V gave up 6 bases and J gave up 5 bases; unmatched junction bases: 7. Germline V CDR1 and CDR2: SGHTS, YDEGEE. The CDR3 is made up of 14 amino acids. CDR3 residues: CASTNLAGGNEQYF. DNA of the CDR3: TGTGCCAGCACCAATCTAGCGGGAGGTAACGAGCAGTACTTC.

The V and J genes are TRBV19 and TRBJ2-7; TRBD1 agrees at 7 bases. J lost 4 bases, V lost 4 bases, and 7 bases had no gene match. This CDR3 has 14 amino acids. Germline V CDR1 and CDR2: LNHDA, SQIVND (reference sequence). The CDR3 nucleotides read TGTGCCAGTAGTACTCTGGGACAGAAATACGAGCAGTACTTC. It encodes CASSTLGQKYEQYF.

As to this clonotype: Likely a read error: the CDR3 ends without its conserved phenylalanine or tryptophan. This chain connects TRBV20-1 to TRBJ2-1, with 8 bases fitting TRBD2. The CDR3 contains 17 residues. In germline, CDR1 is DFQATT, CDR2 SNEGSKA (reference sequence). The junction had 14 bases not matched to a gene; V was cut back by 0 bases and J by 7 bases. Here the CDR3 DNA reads TGCAGTGCTAGAGATTTAAAAGTAGCGGGGCATTTAAATGAGCAGTTCCTC. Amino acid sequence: CSARDLKVAGHLNEQFL.

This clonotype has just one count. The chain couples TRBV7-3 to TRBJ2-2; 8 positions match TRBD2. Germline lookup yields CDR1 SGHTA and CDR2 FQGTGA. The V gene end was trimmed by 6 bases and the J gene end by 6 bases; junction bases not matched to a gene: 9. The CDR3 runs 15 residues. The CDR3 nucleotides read TGTGCCAGCAGACTAGCGGCCATTGGGCCCGGGGAGCTGTTTTTT. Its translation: CASRLAAIGPGELFF.

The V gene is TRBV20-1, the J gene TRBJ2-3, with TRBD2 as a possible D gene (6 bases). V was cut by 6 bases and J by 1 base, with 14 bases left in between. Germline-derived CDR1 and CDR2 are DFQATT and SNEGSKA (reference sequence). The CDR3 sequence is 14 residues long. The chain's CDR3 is CSAREGEGTDTQYF. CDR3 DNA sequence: TGCAGTGCCAGGGAAGGGGAGGGCACAGATACGCAGTATTTT.

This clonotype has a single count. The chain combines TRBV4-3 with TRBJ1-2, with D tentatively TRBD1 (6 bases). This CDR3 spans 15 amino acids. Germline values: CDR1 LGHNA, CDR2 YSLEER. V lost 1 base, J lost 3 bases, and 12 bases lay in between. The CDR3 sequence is CASSQVSGEHYGYTF. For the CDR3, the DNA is TGCGCCAGCAGCCAAGTATCAGGGGAGCACTATGGCTACACCTTC.